The next 6 T cell receptor beta chains were all read from a single sample in a study of STAT5B mutations in CD4+ large granular lymphocyte leukemia. The data were produced by immunoSEQ multiplex PCR, yet TCRdb's version contains in-frame clones alone and is incomplete. The repertoire holds roughly 32,000 clones, with around three quarters as singletons. The specimen sequenced was CD4+ T cells from blood buffy coats. These receptors came from a human donor in good health.

J is TRBJ1-1 and V is TRBV2; no clear D. Germline V gene sequence: CDR1 SNHLY, CDR2 FYNNEI. This CDR3 is built from 12 residues. The V gene lost 6 bases and the J gene lost 2 bases, with 7 bases spanning the gap. The CDR3 spells CASRLGNTEAFF. In DNA form, the CDR3 reads TGTGCCAGCAGGTTGGGAAACACTGAAGCTTTCTTT.

The chain employs TRBV19 and TRBJ1-5, with a weak D call TRBD1 (5 bases). Germline V gene lookup returns CDR1 LNHDA and CDR2 SQIVND (reference sequence). This CDR3 region has 18 residues. V shed 4 bases and J shed 0 bases, with 19 bases lying between them. The CDR3 spells CASSKQTRVRDSNQPQHF. In DNA, the CDR3 is TGTGCCAGTAGTAAGCAGACCAGGGTACGAGATAGCAATCAGCCCCAGCATTTT.

This clone appeared a few times. The gene calls are TRBV27 and TRBJ2-1; D uncertain. The CDR3 length is 13 residues. Germline loops: CDR1 MNHEY, CDR2 SMNVEV (reference sequence). With 5 bases removed from V and 2 bases from J, the gap between germline ends came to 7 bases. The CDR3 nucleotides read TGTGCCAGCAGTCCGTCCCCCTACAATGAGCAGTTCTTC. Translated: CASSPSPYNEQFF.

The J gene is TRBJ2-2, the V gene TRBV19, with 8 bases matching TRBD1. Germline CDR1 and CDR2: LNHDA and SQIVND (reference sequence). The length of the CDR3 is 15 residues. Trimming cost V 5 bases and J 4 bases; bases outside gene matches: 6. The CDR3 sequence: CASSPRTGRTGELFF. For the CDR3, the DNA is TGTGCCAGTAGTCCCAGGACAGGGCGCACCGGGGAGCTGTTTTTT.

The rearrangement joins TRBV21-1 to TRBJ2-5; TRBD1, as called in the table, went unchecked against the DNA. TRBV21-1 is deemed a pseudogene. The CDR3 contains 13 residues. This chain's CDR3 is CASSINRGETQYF. The CDR3 coding sequence is TGTGCCAGCAGCATCAACAGGGGGGAGACCCAGTACTTC.

This chain joins TRBV4-3 and TRBJ1-1; no clear D. V shed 1 base and J shed 1 base, with 4 bases lying between them. The CDR3 is 13 residues long. Germline V gene sequence: CDR1 LGHNA, CDR2 YSLEER. The CDR3 DNA reads TGCGCCAGCAGCCAAGTCCGGAACACTGAAGCTTTCTTT. Translation: CASSQVRNTEAFF.